This T cell receptor beta chain was found in a study of response to subunit inactivated influenza vaccine (dated by TCRdb to 2016 to 2018). Context from the whole study: Deep quantitative T cell receptor repertoire profiling was used in the study to track responses to a trivalent subunit inactivated influenza vaccine.

The paper's findings and limits, for the study overall: The authors suggested that each seasonal influenza vaccination may recruit only a limited number of new T cells.

For this chain, trimming is 5 bases at the V end and 10 bases at the J end, and the number of junction bases without a gene match is 13. From the cysteine through the phenylalanine, the CDR3 covers 14 amino acids. The retained sequence is limited to the CDR3, 42 bases, with the frame set at the first base. Based on the germline V gene, the CDR1 and CDR2 sequences are SGHTA and FQGNSA. As regards this clonotype: Its antigen is unknown. No much larger clonotype is one base removed from it; base qualities were not supplied.

The method was RT-PCR. The listed sequencing device is Illumina HiSeq 2500. Using fastp at Q25 and MiXCR, TCRdb reprocessed the public reads and kept productive beta chains. Identical CDR3 protein sequences are pooled into one entry, listed with their most common genes and DNA. Recorded for this sample are more than 500,000 distinct CDR3 sequences; 10% to 12% of them occurred a single time. The ten biggest clones cover approximately 11% of the sample. These data were also filed under a second study, of T cells expressing NK-cell markers. The second paper states: TCR beta cDNA libraries were prepared using 5'RACE template switching, which introduced a universal primer site and unique molecular identifiers. Three sorted T-cell subsets (CD3+CD56+NKG2C+, CD3+CD56+NKG2C- and CD3+CD56-NKG2C+) from roughly eight donors had their TCR beta-chain repertoires profiled. Among the eight sequenced donors, only one was HCMV-seronegative, while the other seven were HCMV-seropositive. To restrict sorting to alphabetaTCR-expressing T cells, an anti-gammadeltaTCR antibody was added in several experiments. In six donors, the dominant CD3+CD56+NKG2C+ clonotypes were among the top 10 CD8+ clonotypes and accounted for about 1.0-7.5% of CD8+ T cells. Those dominant clonotypes were again the most abundant among CD3+CD56-NKG2C+ cells in a handful of donors, at about 28.3-60.1%. Whether the expanded NKG2C-expressing T cell clones were specific for HCMV antigens remained unclear. The eight sequenced donors were randomly selected healthy volunteers, three men and five women. To determine HCMV serostatus, a commercial ELISA kit was used to detect HCMV-specific IgG in serum. Ficoll density gradient centrifugation was used to isolate peripheral blood mononuclear cells from blood. Bulk peripheral blood T-cell repertoires were additionally sequenced from unsorted PBMC for roughly six donors. Synthesis of cDNA was primed from the TCR beta constant segment and was followed by two consecutive PCR amplification steps. Libraries were sequenced as 2 x 150 bp reads on Illumina HiSeq 2000/2500, MiSeq or NextSeq. MIGEC handled demultiplexing of the reads and grouping by UMI, while MiTCR was used to assemble and quantify clonotypes. To remove erroneous sequences, TCR cDNA sequences were retained only when supported by two or more reads. Downstream repertoire analysis used the tcR package, and clonotypes were matched across fractions by CDR3 nucleotide sequence plus V segment. VDJmatch was used to annotate antigen specificity against VDJdb, with one amino acid substitution in CDR3 permitted.

The chain links TRBV7-2 with TRBJ2-7, and 8 bases in between align with TRBD2. The specimen comprised PBMCs from blood, sampled on the day of vaccination. The sequence came from a man aged 50 to 59 who received an inactivated influenza vaccine. Donor details come from another sample of the same person, matched by shared clones. The DNA sequence is as follows: TGTGCCAGCAGCCCGGTAGCGGGACGGGTTGAACAGTACTTC. Translation gives CASSPVAGRVEQYF.